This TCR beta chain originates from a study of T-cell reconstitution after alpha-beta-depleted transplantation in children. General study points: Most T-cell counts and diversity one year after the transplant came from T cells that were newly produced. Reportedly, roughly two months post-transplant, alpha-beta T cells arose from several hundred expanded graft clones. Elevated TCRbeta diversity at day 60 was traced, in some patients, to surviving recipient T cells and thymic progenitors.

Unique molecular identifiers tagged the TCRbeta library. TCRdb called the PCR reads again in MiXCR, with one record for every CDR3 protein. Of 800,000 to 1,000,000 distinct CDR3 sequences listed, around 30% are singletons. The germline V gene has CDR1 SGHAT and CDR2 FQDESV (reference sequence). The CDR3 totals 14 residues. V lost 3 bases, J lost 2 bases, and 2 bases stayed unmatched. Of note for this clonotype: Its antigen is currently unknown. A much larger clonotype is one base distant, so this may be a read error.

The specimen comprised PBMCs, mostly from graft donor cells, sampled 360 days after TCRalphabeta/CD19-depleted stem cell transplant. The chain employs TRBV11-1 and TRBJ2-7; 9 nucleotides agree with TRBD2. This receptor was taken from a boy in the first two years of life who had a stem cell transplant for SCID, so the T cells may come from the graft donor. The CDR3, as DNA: TGTGCCAGCAGCTTTTCTAGCGGGGCCTACGAGCAGTACTTC. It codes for CASSFSSGAYEQYF. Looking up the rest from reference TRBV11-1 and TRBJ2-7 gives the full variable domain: EAEVAQSPRYKITEKSQAVAFWCDPISGHATLYWYRQILGQGPELLVQFQDESVVDDSQLPKDRFSAERLKGVDSTLKIQPAELGDSAMYLCASSFSSGAYEQYFGPGTRLTVT.